Listed below are T cell receptor beta chains from one sample, sequenced in a study of PD-1 blockade in classical Hodgkin lymphoma. TCRdb keeps only in-frame clones here, not all; method: immunoSEQ multiplex PCR. The sample has 25,000 to 35,000 clones, 72% seen once. The material sequenced was peripheral blood mononuclear cells (PBMCs), taken before the fourth cycle of nivolumab. These receptors were taken from a human donor with classical Hodgkin lymphoma. The CDR3 runs from the conserved cysteine through the conserved F or W. D genes are given only for firm matches.

CDR3aa	d_gene	len	j_gene	v_gene
CAWWGEGYGRYEQYF	TRBD2	15	TRBJ2-7	TRBV30
CASSLASGGGGETQYF	TRBD2	16	TRBJ2-5	TRBV27
CASSTGGLAVNTGELFF	TRBD2	17	TRBJ2-2	TRBV7-6
CASRGQGGNQPQHF	TRBD1	14	TRBJ1-5	TRBV6-6
CASSLRGGLFTDTQYF	.	16	TRBJ2-3	TRBV13
CAWSKGGADGYTF	.	13	TRBJ1-2	TRBV30
CASSFYGGGPGEQFF	TRBD2	15	TRBJ2-1	TRBV7-9
CASSPPTTGGRSEYGYTF	TRBD1	18	TRBJ1-2	TRBV18
CASSSPLDSSGNTIYF	.	16	TRBJ1-3	TRBV9
CASSVGGGGTEAFF	.	14	TRBJ1-1	TRBV9
CASSTLGQPQHF	.	12	TRBJ1-5	TRBV6-1
CASSHGGTVGNTIYF	TRBD1	15	TRBJ1-3	TRBV6-5
CASSLGGTGGNYGYTF	TRBD1	16	TRBJ1-2	TRBV5-1
CASSLGGQLYTEAFF	TRBD1	15	TRBJ1-1	TRBV5-6
CASSLDLGAGYGYTF	.	15	TRBJ1-2	TRBV7-2
CASGAGTGNNEQFF	TRBD1	14	TRBJ2-1	TRBV7-6
CASSLKEFPNSPLHF	.	15	TRBJ1-6	TRBV27
CAWQLFNYGYTF	.	12	TRBJ1-2	TRBV30
CASSLTRGGTEAFF	.	14	TRBJ1-1	TRBV28
CASSFWRGDEKLFF	.	14	TRBJ1-4	TRBV27
CASSLNWGYGYTF	.	13	TRBJ1-2	TRBV27
CASSFDQPQHF	.	11	TRBJ1-5	TRBV6-5
CASSPGRGRNTIYF	TRBD1	14	TRBJ1-3	TRBV23-1
CASSQERTGSYGYTF	.	15	TRBJ1-2	TRBV4-3
CASSLSRNTEAFF	.	13	TRBJ1-1	TRBV7-6
CASGNTGGASQPQHF	TRBD1	15	TRBJ1-5	TRBV12-5
CASISDRAEAFF	.	12	TRBJ1-1	TRBV19
CASSVDPGSSGNTIYF	.	16	TRBJ1-3	TRBV9
CASSYESSDTQYF	.	13	TRBJ2-3	TRBV6-6
CASSLRSGGLSYEQYF	.	16	TRBJ2-7	TRBV7-6
CAWGGAGLDLYEQYF	TRBD2	15	TRBJ2-7	TRBV30
CASSQAGSSYNEQFF	.	15	TRBJ2-1	TRBV4-1
CASSLRGRRAFF	.	12	TRBJ1-1	TRBV7-9
CASSRDRGGSGNTIYF	TRBD1	16	TRBJ1-3	TRBV4-3
CASSIGNMNTEAFF	.	14	TRBJ1-1	TRBV19
CASSQDLEATTNEKLFF	.	17	TRBJ1-4	TRBV4-3
CASSMLGPTNEKLFF	.	15	TRBJ1-4	TRBV19
CASSVGPPYNEQFF	.	14	TRBJ2-1	TRBV9
CASSQVSSRSSTDTQYF	.	17	TRBJ2-3	TRBV4-1
CASSLGQLYETQYF	.	14	TRBJ2-5	TRBV28